The rows below give T cell receptor beta chains drawn from one sample of a study of blood T cell repertoires in COVID-19. TCRdb's copy holds only in-frame clones and misses some; the assay was immunoSEQ multiplex PCR. The sample lists about 220,000 clones; 70% to 90% were seen once. Sequencing was carried out using PBMCs or T cells enriched from blood (not recorded which). All receptors derive from a woman between 45 and 60 years old with acute COVID-19. Each CDR3 is given with its conserved first and last residue. Not every row has a clone size; where given, it reads once, few, many or a size class.

. | TRBV4-1 | 15 | CASSQDQGGNQPQHF
. | TRBV7-9 | 13 | CASRSAGGWGYTF
. | TRBV24-1 | 12 | CATKDRGDTQYF
. | TRBV4-3 | 18 | CASSQDIRTSGWSGELFF
few | TRBV4-2 | 16 | CASSPSTGRAEDTQYF
. | TRBV7-2 | 15 | CASSLTSGQYTEAFF
. | TRBV13 | 14 | CASQEGPVQDTQYF
. | TRBV28 | 15 | CASSSGGGAREKLFF
. | TRBV5-1 | 16 | CASSLSRGQYTGELFF
once | TRBV24-1 | 15 | CATSDLQAAQETQYF
once | TRBV25-1 | 16 | CASSWKTTSTYNEQFF
. | TRBV19 | 15 | CASSILGRGSGGYTF
. | TRBV28 | 16 | CASSLNVQGIFTEAFF
few | TRBV27 | 14 | CASSLGQNTGELFF
. | TRBV30 | 14 | CAWAGGRGLYEQYF
. | TRBV10-3 | 14 | CAISRDRAGNTIYF
. | TRBV9 | 15 | CASSVQAGASYEQYF
. | TRBV19 | 11 | CASKITYEQYF
. | TRBV7-2 | 16 | CASSFSGGRAYNEQFF
. | TRBV9 | 16 | CASSSSAGGGPFEQYF
. | TRBV5-1 | 18 | CASSLGRLAGGQGETQYF
. | TRBV20-1 | 16 | CSAIDLDRGGGNTIYF
. | TRBV10-3 | 14 | CAIKSSGEAYEQYF
. | TRBV28 | 17 | CASSSTDRGPMNTEAFF
. | TRBV5-4 | 16 | CASSFPGTGDRNTIYF
. | TRBV4-2 | 17 | CASSQTGLAGPGSIQYF
. | TRBV19 | 13 | CASSRGLQETQYF
few | TRBV19 | 16 | CASSIDSTSGTNEQFF
. | TRBV19 | 15 | CASSRSGRAFNEQFF
. | TRBV2 | 14 | CASSSGGATYEQYF
few | TRBV7-9 | 15 | CASSPRQGSGNTIYF
. | TRBV5-1 | 17 | CASSRGGGNIYNSPLHF
. | TRBV20-1 | 14 | CSASRGTSSYEQYF
. | TRBV7-9 | 15 | CASSLSDRVRYGYTF
. | TRBV14 | 13 | CASSRDRNTEAFF
. | TRBV27 | 16 | CASSLAGGPHYSEQFF
. | TRBV19 | 14 | CASSVGGAYNEQFF
. | TRBV5-1 | 15 | CASSLSPGTQREQYF
. | TRBV9 | 16 | CASSYTSGRARETQYF
. | TRBV6-2/TRBV6-3 | 14 | CASSYNWATGELFF